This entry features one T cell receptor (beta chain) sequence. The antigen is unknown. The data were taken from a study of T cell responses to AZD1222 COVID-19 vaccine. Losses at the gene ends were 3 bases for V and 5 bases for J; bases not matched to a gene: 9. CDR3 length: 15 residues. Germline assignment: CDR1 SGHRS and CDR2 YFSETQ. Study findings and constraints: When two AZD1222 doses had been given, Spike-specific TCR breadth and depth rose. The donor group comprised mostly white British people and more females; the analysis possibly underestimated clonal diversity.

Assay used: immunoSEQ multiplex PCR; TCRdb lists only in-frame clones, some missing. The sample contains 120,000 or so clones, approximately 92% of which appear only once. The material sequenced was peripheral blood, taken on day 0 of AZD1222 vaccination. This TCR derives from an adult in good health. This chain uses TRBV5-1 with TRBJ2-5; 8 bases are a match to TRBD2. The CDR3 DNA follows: TGCGCCAGCAGCTGGGGGGGACTAGAAGCGGAGACCCAGTACTTC. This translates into CASSWGGLEAETQYF.